This passage covers 31 T cell receptor beta chains from one sample sequenced in a study of CD8 T cells in ankylosing spondylitis. TCRdb re-derived calls from the 5' RACE reads in MiXCR, one entry per CDR3 protein. The sample shows a few hundred thousand distinct CDR3 sequences, 15% to 20% of them seen only once. Sequencing was carried out using blood, either unsorted or a sorted T cell fraction (not recorded which). All receptors derive from a male donor with ankylosing spondylitis or in good health (not recorded which).

V is TRBV28 and J is TRBJ2-3; no reliable D call. This CDR3 contains 18 residues. Per the germline V gene, CDR1 is MDHEN and CDR2 is SYDVKM. V gave up 3 bases and J gave up 2 bases, with 21 bases separating them. The CDR3 reads CASSFRFVGFYTTDTQYF. Written as DNA, the CDR3 is TGTGCCAGCAGTTTTCGTTTCGTGGGCTTTTACACCACAGATACGCAGTATTTT.

In its sample, this clonotype was seen once. The chain uses TRBV27 and TRBJ2-3; possibly TRBD2 for D (7 bases). Germline values: CDR1 MNHEY, CDR2 SMNVEV (reference sequence). Trimming pared 0 bases from V and 0 bases from J, leaving 16 bases between. The CDR3 loop spans 18 amino acids. CDR3 region: CASSLSMWGGASTDTQYF. CDR3 bases: TGTGCCAGCAGTTTATCGATGTGGGGGGGCGCGAGCACAGATACGCAGTATTTT.

V and J are TRBV20-1 and TRBJ2-1; 13 bases are shared with TRBD2. Germline V gives CDR1 DFQATT, CDR2 SNEGSKA (reference sequence). V lost 3 bases, J lost 4 bases, and 3 bases stayed unmatched. The CDR3 totals 15 residues. The CDR3 spells CSARLTSGGYNEQFF. Here the CDR3 DNA reads TGCAGTGCTAGGCTGACTAGCGGGGGGTACAATGAGCAGTTCTTC.

This chain links TRBV3-1 with TRBJ1-2; the D is unclear. Per germline, CDR1 LGHDT and CDR2 YNNKEL (reference sequence). The CDR3 is 12 amino acids. Trimming stripped 1 base from V and 8 bases from J, with 8 bases between. CDR3 protein: CASSQVGGGYTF. The CDR3 nucleotides are TGTGCCAGCAGCCAAGTCGGCGGGGGCTACACCTTC.

The table lists this clonotype with a few counts. The genes are TRBV5-1 and TRBJ2-3; TRBD2 agrees at 8 bases. V shed 5 bases and J 0 bases; nucleotides not matched to a gene: 2. The CDR3 is made up of 14 amino acids. Germline CDR1 SGHRS, CDR2 YFSETQ. Here the CDR3 reads CASRLAGSTDTQYF. The CDR3 nucleotides read TGCGCCAGCAGGCTAGCGGGCAGCACAGATACGCAGTATTTT.

This clonotype was found a few times. CDR3 amino acids: CSALATVSGNTIYF. CDR3 nucleotides: TGCAGTGCCCTCGCCACGGTCTCTGGAAACACCATATATTTT. The chain is built from TRBV20-1 and TRBJ1-3; the D is unclear. Per germline, CDR1 DFQATT and CDR2 SNEGSKA (reference sequence). V gave up 6 bases and J gave up 0 bases, with 12 bases separating them. The CDR3 consists of 14 residues.

This chain links TRBV12-3 or TRBV12-4 with TRBJ2-1, with 8 bases fitting TRBD2. This CDR3 is 13 amino acids long. J gave up 8 bases and V 4 bases, and 4 bases lay outside the gene matches. The CDR3 DNA follows: TGTGCCAGCAGTTCCCGGACTAGCCATGAGCAGTTCTTC. This encodes CASSSRTSHEQFF.

The V and J genes are TRBV6-6 and TRBJ1-3, with D uncertain. Looked up from germline, CDR1 is MNHNY and CDR2 is SVGAGI (reference sequence). The CDR3 covers 12 residues. V shed 4 bases and J shed 11 bases, with 12 bases lying between them. The CDR3 DNA reads TGTGCCAGCAGTTCCGCCGGCAGCTCCATATATTTT. Encoded protein: CASSSAGSSIYF.

This chain uses TRBV20-1 with TRBJ2-2; tentative D call: TRBD1 (5 bases). From germline, CDR1 is DFQATT and CDR2 SNEGSKA (reference sequence). CDR3 length: 14 residues. V was trimmed by 5 bases and J by 0 bases, leaving 10 bases between them. The CDR3, as DNA: TGCAGTGCTTCCGACAGCCCGAACACCGGGGAGCTGTTTTTT. As protein: CSASDSPNTGELFF.

This clonotype was picked up a small number of times. V gene TRBV19 combines with J gene TRBJ2-4, with D possibly TRBD1 on 5 matching bases. Between the trimmed V and J ends, which lost 6 bases and 4 bases, there was a span of 16 bases. The CDR3 runs to 15 residues. Germline CDR1 is LNHDA and CDR2 is SQIVND (reference sequence). CDR3 DNA sequence: TGTGCCAGTAGCCCGTCGACAGAATCGAAAAACATTCAGTACTTC. As protein: CASSPSTESKNIQYF.

The chain combines TRBV29-1 with TRBJ1-1, with D perhaps TRBD1 (5 bases). There are 12 residues in the CDR3. V was shortened by 5 bases and J by 4 bases, with 11 bases between the two germline ends. CDR1 and CDR2 from the germline V gene are SQVTM and ANQGSEA. The CDR3 region is CSVRKGPTEAFF. The CDR3 nucleotides are TGCAGCGTTCGCAAGGGGCCCACTGAAGCTTTCTTT.

V and J are TRBV3-1 and TRBJ2-1; 7 bases are shared with TRBD1. Losses at the gene ends were 6 bases for V and 6 bases for J; bases not matched to a gene: 5. Germline CDR1 LGHDT, CDR2 YNNKEL (reference sequence). The CDR3 covers 13 residues. The CDR3 DNA reads as TGTGCCAGCAGACGCTCAGGGGGCAATGAGCAGTTCTTC. The encoded protein is CASRRSGGNEQFF.

The rearrangement links TRBV6-2 or TRBV6-3 to TRBJ2-2; 7 bases are a match to TRBD1. J was trimmed by 6 bases and V by 6 bases; bases with no gene match: 10. Germline V gene lookup returns CDR1 MNHEY and CDR2 SVGEGT. The CDR3 spans 15 residues. CDR3 region: CASSLDRVRAGELFF. CDR3 in DNA: TGTGCCAGCAGCCTAGACAGGGTGAGGGCCGGGGAGCTGTTTTTT.

The chain employs TRBV29-1 and TRBJ2-3, with 9 nucleotides matching TRBD2. The germline V gene has CDR1 SQVTM and CDR2 ANQGSEA. The CDR3 sequence is 14 residues long. J lost 0 bases, V lost 5 bases, and 3 bases had no gene match. CDR3 loop: CSVLAGVSTDTQYF. In DNA, the CDR3 is TGCAGCGTTTTAGCGGGGGTGAGCACAGATACGCAGTATTTT.

The table lists this clonotype with a few counts. This rearrangement joins TRBV6-1 to TRBJ2-3, with no clear D. This CDR3 has 14 residues. Trimming pared 6 bases from V and 2 bases from J, leaving 12 bases between. Looked up from germline, CDR1 is MNHNS and CDR2 is SASEGT. CDR3 nucleotide sequence: TGTGCCAGCAGAATGGGTGGGTCCACAGATACGCAGTATTTT. This gives the protein CASRMGGSTDTQYF.

This clonotype was seen a handful of times. The gene calls are TRBV7-8 and TRBJ1-3; no reliable D call. The CDR3 has 15 amino acids. V shed 4 bases and J shed 0 bases, with 10 bases lying between them. Germline V gives CDR1 SGHVS, CDR2 FQNEAQ. The DNA of the CDR3 is TGTGCCAGCAGCTCAAGACGCTTCTCTGGAAACACCATATATTTT. This gives the protein CASSSRRFSGNTIYF.

This clonotype appeared many times. The chain combines TRBV20-1 with TRBJ1-5, with unresolved D. The germline V and J ends were trimmed by 6 bases and 4 bases, with 13 bases remaining between them. This CDR3 is 13 amino acids long. Germline values: CDR1 DFQATT, CDR2 SNEGSKA (reference sequence). The CDR3 nucleotides read TGCAGTGCCCTGGAACAGACTAATCAGCCCCAGCATTTT. It specifies CSALEQTNQPQHF.

The chain combines TRBV11-2 with TRBJ1-1; D possibly corresponds to TRBD1 (6 bases). The ends were cut back, 7 bases at V and 1 base at J, with 13 bases in the middle. Germline assignment: CDR1 SGHAT and CDR2 FQNNGV. The CDR3 extends over 14 amino acids. CDR3 region: CASNQYRENTEAFF. CDR3 DNA: TGTGCCAGCAACCAATACAGGGAGAACACTGAAGCTTTCTTT. The full variable domain, its missing parts supplied by reference TRBV11-2 and TRBJ1-1, is EAGVAQSPRYKIIEKRQSVAFWCNPISGHATLYWYQQILGQGPKLLIQFQNNGVVDDSQLPKDRFSAERLKGVDSTLKIQPAKLEDSAVYLCASNQYRENTEAFFGQGTRLTVV.

The chain employs TRBV29-1 and TRBJ2-1; 9 bases match TRBD1. CDR1 SQVTM and CDR2 ANQGSEA come from the germline V gene. V dropped 4 bases and J dropped 6; count of bases not matched to a gene: 10. The CDR3 is made up of 15 amino acids. The CDR3: CSVAGQGFDRNEQFF. CDR3 nucleotide sequence: TGCAGCGTTGCGGGACAGGGTTTTGATCGCAATGAGCAGTTCTTC.

The J gene is TRBJ1-1, the V gene TRBV4-1, with TRBD1 as a possible D gene (5 bases). The V gene's germline CDR1 is MGHRA and CDR2 YSYEKL. V was shortened by 3 bases and J by 0 bases, with 14 bases between the two germline ends. The CDR3 covers 16 residues. The CDR3 nucleotides read TGCGCCAGCAGCCAGACGGGACTTCTCATGAACACTGAAGCTTTCTTT. Translation gives CASSQTGLLMNTEAFF.

The genes are TRBV7-8 and TRBJ1-2; 7 bases are a match to TRBD1. The V segment lost 1 base and the J segment 7 bases; nucleotides outside the gene matches: 6. The length of the CDR3 is 14 residues. Per germline, CDR1 SGHVS and CDR2 FQNEAQ. The CDR3 protein is CASSLGRQGGGYTF. The CDR3 DNA is TGTGCCAGCAGCTTAGGCCGACAGGGAGGTGGCTACACCTTC.

The chain links TRBV6-1 to TRBJ2-1; 7 nucleotides line up with TRBD1. V was pared by 6 bases and J by 0 bases, with 2 bases of the junction left unmatched. Germline CDR1 is MNHNS and CDR2 is SASEGT. The CDR3 is made up of 14 amino acids. The CDR3 DNA reads as TGTGCCAGCAGAAACAGGGGCTCCTACAATGAGCAGTTCTTC. It is translated as CASRNRGSYNEQFF.

This rearrangement joins TRBV28 to TRBJ2-1; no definite D call. CDR3 length: 15 residues. Germline CDR1 is MDHEN and CDR2 is SYDVKM. V gave up 3 bases and J gave up 7 bases, with 16 bases separating them. The CDR3: CASSFLLAATNEQFF. CDR3 sequence (DNA): TGTGCCAGCAGTTTCTTACTCGCAGCGACGAATGAGCAGTTCTTC. The full variable domain, in which reference TRBV28 and TRBJ2-1 provide the parts outside the CDR3, is DVKVTQSSRYLVKRTGEKVFLECVQDMDHENMFWYRQDPGLGLRLIYFSYDVKMKEKGDIPEGYSVSREKKERFSLILESASTNQTSMYLCASSFLLAATNEQFFGPGTRLTVL.

The chain joins TRBV6-1 to TRBJ1-1; 7 bases are shared with TRBD1. Germline V lookup: CDR1 MNHNS, CDR2 SASEGT. V trimming: 6 bases; J trimming: 1 base; junction bases outside the gene matches: 8. The CDR3 has 15 residues. The CDR3 loop is CASSSRQGQNTEAFF. The CDR3 DNA follows: TGTGCCAGCAGCAGCAGACAGGGCCAGAACACTGAAGCTTTCTTT.

The chain carries TRBV28 and TRBJ1-6; no clear D. V gave up 4 bases and J gave up 9 bases, with 10 bases separating them. Germline V gene data show CDR1 as MDHEN and CDR2 as SYDVKM. CDR3 length equals 13 residues. CDR3: CASSSFPGSPLHF. For the CDR3, the DNA is TGTGCCAGCAGTTCCTTTCCTGGTTCACCCCTCCACTTT.

This clonotype occurred many times. The chain is built from TRBV20-1 and TRBJ2-7; a weak D match, TRBD1 (5 bases). The germline CDR1 and CDR2 sequences are DFQATT and SNEGSKA (reference sequence). This CDR3 is 14 amino acids long. The germline V and J ends were trimmed by 6 bases and 3 bases, with 18 bases remaining between them. The CDR3 is CSATYTIRDYEQYV. As DNA, the CDR3 is TGCAGTGCAACCTACACCATCAGGGACTACGAGCAGTACGTC.

The chain links TRBV5-1 to TRBJ1-2, with unresolved D. The V gene's germline CDR1 is SGHRS and CDR2 YFSETQ. V lost 3 bases and J lost 8, with 20 bases in between. The CDR3 length is 15 residues. Here the CDR3 reads CASSSLLTSRDGYTF. The CDR3 region has the DNA TGCGCCAGCAGCTCCTTGTTGACATCCCGAGACGGCTACACCTTC.

The V call is TRBV12-3 or TRBV12-4, the J call TRBJ2-1; 11 nucleotides match TRBD2. CDR3 length: 17 amino acids. V lost 7 bases to trimming and J lost 7 bases; unmatched junction nucleotides: 15. CDR3 protein: CASNLGKLAGVGNEQFF. The CDR3 nucleotides are TGTGCCAGCAACCTTGGGAAACTAGCGGGAGTAGGGAATGAGCAGTTCTTC.

Regarding this clonotype: One end of the junction does not line up with germline, which may come from a read error. V is TRBV6-5 and J is TRBJ2-2; the match to TRBD2 covers 8 bases. The CDR3 consists of 14 residues. Germline V gene lookup returns CDR1 MNHEY and CDR2 SVGAGI. The CDR3 DNA sequence: TGCCAGCAGTTACGGGGGGGGGTCGACCGGGGAGCTGTTTTT. This encodes CQQLRGGVDRGAVF.

The chain links TRBV10-3 to TRBJ1-5; tentatively, D is TRBD1 (6 bases). Looked up from germline, CDR1 is ENHRY and CDR2 is SYGVKD. Trimming stripped 4 bases from V and 1 base from J, with 8 bases between. This CDR3 is 14 amino acids long. The CDR3 bases are TGTGCCATCAGTGGAGGGGGGAGCAATCAGCCCCAGCATTTT. Translating it yields CAISGGGSNQPQHF.

This clonotype was seen more than once but under ten times. The V and J genes are TRBV18 and TRBJ2-3; 8 bases match TRBD2. CDR1 KGHSH and CDR2 LQKENI come from the germline V gene. The CDR3 is made up of 14 amino acids. J lost 12 bases, V lost 1 base, and 9 bases had no gene match. This chain's CDR3 is CASSPQRSGEGQYF. The CDR3 DNA is TGTGCCAGCTCACCACAACGTAGCGGGGAGGGCCAGTATTTT.